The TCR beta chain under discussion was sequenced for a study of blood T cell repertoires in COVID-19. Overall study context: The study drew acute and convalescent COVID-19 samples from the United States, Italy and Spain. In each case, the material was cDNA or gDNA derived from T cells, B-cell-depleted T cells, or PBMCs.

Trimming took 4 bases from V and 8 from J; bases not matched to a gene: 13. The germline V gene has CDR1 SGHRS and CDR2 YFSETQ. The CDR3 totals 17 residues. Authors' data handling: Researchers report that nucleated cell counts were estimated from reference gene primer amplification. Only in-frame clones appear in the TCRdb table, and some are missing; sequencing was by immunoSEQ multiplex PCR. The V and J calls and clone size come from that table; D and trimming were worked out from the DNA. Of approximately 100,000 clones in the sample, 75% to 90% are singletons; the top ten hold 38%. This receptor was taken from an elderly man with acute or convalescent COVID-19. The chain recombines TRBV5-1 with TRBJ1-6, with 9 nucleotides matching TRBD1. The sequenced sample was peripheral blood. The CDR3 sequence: CASSSSAGGTGHSPLHF. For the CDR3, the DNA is TGCGCCAGCAGCAGCTCCGCTGGTGGGACAGGGCATTCACCCCTCCACTTT.